This T cell receptor (beta chain) was identified in a study of healthy donors' naive CD4 and CD8 T cells (dated by TCRdb to about 2015). For context, the study as a whole: Donors were chosen to span three age groups (20-25, 40-50 and 60-70 years, over 5 each), with mean age about 45 and half female. The peripheral blood mononuclear cells came from fewer than 20 individuals who were healthy and unrelated. Donors were HLA-typed by sequencing at HLA-A, -B, -C, -DRB1, -DQB1 and -DPB1 using the SBTexcellerator protocol, an ABI3130xl analyzer and SBTengine software. The TCR alpha libraries followed the same workflow as the beta chain, except for a newly designed primer set that covered all functional IMGT alpha gene variants. The study sequenced rearranged TCR alpha and beta chains from naive CD4+ and CD8+ T cells to test how TCR variation relates to lineage commitment.

On the study overall, not on this receptor specifically: Taken together, V genes, J genes and CDR3 charge appeared to account for roughly 13% of the variance in CD4/CD8 propensity, acting in a largely additive way. Possible repertoire bias from homeostatic proliferation of naive T cells was not directly addressed. Most V and J gene segments were reportedly biased between naive CD4+ and CD8+ cells, consistently across donors and independent of HLA genotype. In both chains, CD4+ lineage was associated with a positively charged CDR3, and CD8+ lineage was associated with a negatively charged CDR3. Because the alpha and beta chains were sequenced in bulk, pairing them was not possible, and so effects of the combined chains went unevaluated.

Details on this clonotype: This receptor's antigen is unknown. Base qualities are not provided; no much larger clone lies one nucleotide away.

Cells with a CD4+CD8-CD45RO-CD45RA+ profile were isolated by FACS and defined as naive CD4+ T cells, and those with a CD8+CD4-CD45RA+CD27bright profile were defined as naive CD8+ T cells. The antibodies used for sorting targeted CD4 (RPA-T4), CD8 (SK1), CD27 (O323), CD45RA (HI100) and CD45RO (UCHL1). The CDR3 measures 13 amino acids from cysteine to phenylalanine. Of all the DNA, just the CDR3 is kept, 39 bases in frame from base 1. Looking up the germline V gene yields CDR1 SQVTM and CDR2 ANQGSEA. V is cut back by 6 bases and J by 6 bases, with 8 bases in the junction unmatched. The sequencing machine was a 454 GS FLX Titanium. A previously published linear amplification protocol was used to build the TCR libraries, starting from roughly 480 ng of total RNA. Sequencing was carried out on the Roche/454 Genome Sequencer using Titanium chemistry. Per the authors' processing: A total of 65,000 to 80,000 rearranged TCR alpha transcripts were sequenced from four or five of the healthy donors. Duplicate transcripts were removed, and each unique TCR clonotype was defined by its CDR3 junction following IMGT nomenclature. In R 2.13.0, logistic regression modeled CD4 versus CD8 status on V and J genes, adjusting for donor effects, with Bonferroni correction for multiple testing. The public reads were quality trimmed at Q25 with fastp and then assembled into clones with MiXCR by TCRdb, keeping productive beta chains. Every CDR3 protein is listed once, alongside the most common genes and DNA of its rows. The authors' filters were not applied to this entry. The sample table records about 180,000 distinct CDR3 sequences; about four fifths of these occur just once. The ten largest account for 2.3% of the sample.

The source material was naive CD4+ and CD8+ T cells sorted from blood, pooled from several donors. The label giving this sample's cell subset or site can be read as: FACS-sorted naive CD4+ (CD45RO-CD45RA+) and naive CD8+ (CD45RA+CD27bright) T cells. The chain couples TRBV29-1 to TRBJ2-1, with 7 bases matching TRBD1. The clonotype was recovered from a pool of human donors in good health; the sample pools cells from several healthy donors. The CDR3 protein is CSVDQTGINEQFF. In nucleotides, the sequence is TGCAGCGTCGACCAGACAGGGATCAATGAGCAGTTCTTC.